This passage covers 19 T cell receptor beta chains from one sample sequenced in a study of blood T cell repertoires in COVID-19. TCRdb keeps only in-frame clones here, not all; method: immunoSEQ multiplex PCR. The sample includes about 180,000 clones, about 87% of them seen just once. The material sequenced was peripheral blood. These receptors all stem from a woman aged 65 to 85 with COVID-19, enrolled during active disease.

This sequence joins TRBV5-1 and TRBJ2-5, with TRBD2 matching 11 bases. Germline V gives CDR1 SGHRS, CDR2 YFSETQ. Germline trimming cut 4 bases from V and 4 bases from J; bases unmatched to any gene: 6. This CDR3 spans 15 amino acids. CDR3 loop: CASSQLAGVRETQYF. In DNA form, the CDR3 reads TGCGCCAGCAGCCAACTAGCGGGAGTGAGAGAGACCCAGTACTTC. Drawing the rest from reference TRBV5-1 and TRBJ2-5, the complete variable domain is KAGVTQTPRYLIKTRGQQVTLSCSPISGHRSVSWYQQTPGQGLQFLFEYFSETQRNKGNFPGRFSGRQFSNSRSEMNVSTLELGDSALYLCASSQLAGVRETQYFGPGTRLLVL.

This clone showed up just a few times. This chain uses TRBV2 with TRBJ2-7, with D tentatively TRBD1 (5 bases). CDR3 size: 12 residues. The germline CDR1 and CDR2 sequences are SNHLY and FYNNEI. The V end was cut by 6 bases, the J end by 5 bases, with 11 bases between. For the CDR3, the DNA is TGTGCCAGCAGAAATAGGGGAAACGAGCAGTACTTC. This translates into CASRNRGNEQYF.

The V gene is TRBV30, the J gene TRBJ1-4; D not certain. V dropped 3 bases and J dropped 5 bases, with 13 bases sitting between them. The germline gives CDR1 GTSNPN, CDR2 SVGIG (reference sequence). The CDR3 contains 14 residues. CDR3 DNA sequence: TGTGCCTGGAGCAATAGCCCTGTAAATGAAAAACTGTTTTTT. Amino acids: CAWSNSPVNEKLFF.

This chain connects TRBV10-3 to TRBJ1-2; D is ambiguous. The CDR3 length is 14 residues. Trimming took off 8 bases at V and 6 bases at J, with 19 bases between the two ends. The germline V gene encodes CDR1 ENHRY and CDR2 SYGVKD. The DNA of the CDR3 is TGTGCCATCGGTGGTAGCGGGTCCGCCGATGGCTACACCTTC. The encoded protein is CAIGGSGSADGYTF.

This clone came up a few times. This rearrangement joins TRBV6-6 to TRBJ1-1, with D hard to call. The V gene's germline CDR1 is MNHNY and CDR2 SVGAGI (reference sequence). This CDR3 is built from 16 residues. V shed 7 bases and J shed 7 bases, with 25 bases lying between them. CDR3 sequence (DNA): TGTGCCAGCACCCTACTCCGGGATCTCTACCACCGTGAAGCTTTCTTT. Its protein is CASTLLRDLYHREAFF.

The V and J genes are TRBV3-1 (or the pseudogene TRBV3-2) and TRBJ2-5, with no clear D. Looked up from germline, CDR1 is LGHDT and CDR2 is YNNKEL (reference sequence). The ends were cut back, 1 base at V and 5 bases at J, with 8 bases in the middle. This CDR3 is built from 13 residues. CDR3 loop: CASSQGRPETQYF. CDR3 nucleotides: TGTGCCAGCAGCCAAGGGAGACCGGAGACCCAGTACTTC.

The chain has TRBV14 and TRBJ2-1; TRBD2 matches at 9 bases. With V trimmed by 1 base and J by 4 bases, 2 bases remained unmatched. The CDR3 contains 15 residues. From germline, CDR1 is SGHDN and CDR2 FVKESK. This CDR3 reads CASSQVAGVYNEQFF. CDR3 in DNA: TGTGCCAGCAGCCAAGTAGCGGGAGTTTACAATGAGCAGTTCTTC.

This chain connects TRBV10-3 to TRBJ1-1; unclear D gene. Deletions cut 9 bases from V and 6 bases from J, with 20 bases between. Germline CDR1 is ENHRY and CDR2 is SYGVKD. The CDR3 totals 14 residues. The CDR3 sequence: CAITTDNRPSEAFF. In DNA, the CDR3 is TGTGCCATTACCACTGACAACCGCCCATCTGAAGCTTTCTTT.

V is TRBV4-3 and J is TRBJ1-6, with D unclear. V was shortened by 3 bases and J by 8 bases, with 11 bases between the two germline ends. Germline CDR1 reads LGHNA; CDR2 reads YSLEER. This CDR3 has 14 residues. This chain's CDR3 is CASSHLAEHSPLHF. CDR3 nucleotide sequence: TGCGCCAGCAGCCACCTCGCCGAGCATTCACCCCTCCACTTT.

There are a few counts of this clone. The chain joins TRBV5-6 to TRBJ1-4; D unresolved. The germline V gene encodes CDR1 SGHDT and CDR2 YYEEEE. V lost 5 bases, J lost 5 bases, and 16 bases lay in between. The CDR3 consists of 15 residues. DNA for the CDR3: TGTGCCAGCAGTCAGGTCCGGCGACAAAATGAAAAACTGTTTTTT. It specifies CASSQVRRQNEKLFF. Full variable domain (rest looked up from reference TRBV5-6 and TRBJ1-4): DAGVTQSPTHLIKTRGQQVTLRCSPKSGHDTVSWYQQALGQGPQFIFQYYEEEERQRGNFPDRFSGHQFPNYSSELNVNALLLGDSALYLCASSQVRRQNEKLFFGSGTQLSVL.

Only one count was recorded for this clone. Here the CDR3 reads CASSLRLDSGNTIYF. The CDR3 DNA follows: TGTGCCAGCAGTTTAAGACTGGACTCTGGAAACACCATATATTTT. The chain combines TRBV27 with TRBJ1-3; no firm D call. This CDR3 contains 15 residues. Deletions cut 2 bases from V and 0 bases from J, with 8 bases between. Germline CDR1 MNHEY, CDR2 SMNVEV (reference sequence).

This chain joins TRBV6-5 and TRBJ1-1; the match to TRBD1 covers 7 bases. Trimming cost V 4 bases and J 4 bases; bases outside gene matches: 6. Germline CDR1 is MNHEY and CDR2 is SVGAGI. The CDR3 is made up of 14 amino acids. The CDR3 protein is CASSWDSFSTEAFF. Written as DNA, the CDR3 is TGTGCCAGCAGTTGGGACAGTTTCTCCACTGAAGCTTTCTTT.

The rearrangement uses TRBV6-5 and TRBJ2-3; possibly TRBD1 for D (6 bases). Trimming removed 5 bases at V and 5 bases at J, with 17 bases between. Germline CDR1 is MNHEY and CDR2 is SVGAGI. The CDR3 has 15 residues. CDR3 sequence: CASSPGQVRIDTQYF. DNA of the CDR3: TGTGCCAGCAGTCCGGGACAAGTCAGAATAGATACGCAGTATTTT.

CDR3 region: CASRLLTGNNQPQHF. The CDR3 DNA sequence: TGTGCCAGCAGACTCCTGACAGGGAACAATCAGCCCCAGCATTTT. The chain employs TRBV6-5 and TRBJ1-5, with 7 bases identical to TRBD1. This CDR3 has 15 amino acids. Germline trimming cut 6 bases from V and 3 bases from J; bases unmatched to any gene: 8. Looked up from germline, CDR1 is MNHEY and CDR2 is SVGAGI.

The chain combines TRBV18 with TRBJ2-1, with 7 bases that match TRBD2. Germline lookup yields CDR1 KGHSH and CDR2 LQKENI. The J segment lost 7 bases and the V segment lost 4 bases, leaving 10 bases of the junction unmatched. CDR3 length equals 15 residues. CDR3 sequence reads: CASSLGEGHGNEQFF. CDR3 nucleotide sequence: TGTGCCAGCTCACTCGGGGAGGGCCATGGTAATGAGCAGTTCTTC. Together with reference TRBV18 and TRBJ2-1, the CDR3 gives the full variable domain: NAGVMQNPRHLVRRRGQEARLRCSPMKGHSHVYWYRQLPEEGLKFMVYLQKENIIDESGMPKERFSAEFPKEGPSILRIQQVVRGDSAAYFCASSLGEGHGNEQFFGPGTRLTVL.

The rearrangement joins TRBV28 to TRBJ1-2, with no clear D. Trimming cost V 3 bases and J 5 bases, with 7 bases left between them. The CDR3 loop spans 12 amino acids. In germline, CDR1 is MDHEN, CDR2 SYDVKM. CDR3: CASSFVGYGYTF. The CDR3 region has the DNA TGTGCCAGCAGTTTCGTCGGGTATGGCTACACCTTC.

There are a few counts of this clone. J is TRBJ1-6 and V is TRBV6-5; D perhaps matches TRBD1 (6 bases). The CDR3 is made up of 14 amino acids. V lost 8 bases to trimming and J lost 5 bases, with 13 bases between them. Germline CDR1 reads MNHEY; CDR2 reads SVGAGI. CDR3 DNA: TGTGCCAGCCACCAGGGACAAAATAATTCACCCCTCCACTTT. It codes for CASHQGQNNSPLHF.

The chain carries TRBV7-9 and TRBJ2-3, with TRBD2 matching 7 bases. The CDR3 is made up of 16 amino acids. CDR1 and CDR2 from the germline V gene are SEHNR and FQNEAQ (reference sequence). The trim removed 8 bases at V and 4 bases at J, leaving 15 bases unmatched. CDR3 loop: CASYPTLGLSPDTQYF. The DNA for the CDR3 is TGTGCCAGCTACCCTACCCTGGGACTAAGCCCAGATACGCAGTATTTT.

The gene calls are TRBV6-2 or TRBV6-3 and TRBJ1-1; 9 bases match TRBD1. This CDR3 contains 12 residues. CDR1 and CDR2 (germline): MNHEY, SVGEGT. Trimming cost V 4 bases and J 10 bases; bases outside gene matches: 4. The CDR3 DNA reads TGTGCCAGCAGTTCACAGGGGGCTGGAGCTTTCTTT. This gives the protein CASSSQGAGAFF.